This T cell receptor beta chain was recovered during a study of T cells and Merkel cell carcinoma outcomes. V was pared by 0 bases and J by 4 bases, with 5 bases of the junction left unmatched. This CDR3 contains 15 residues. Germline V gene lookup returns CDR1 SGHRS and CDR2 YFSETQ. Note on this clone: Antigen specificity is unknown.

Some clones are missing from TCRdb's copy, which holds only in-frame ones; the method was immunoSEQ multiplex PCR. The sample yields 7,000 to 10,000 clones, around 84% seen once. General observations from the study: Repertoire plus T-cell density reportedly predicted Merkel cell carcinoma outcomes.

This TCR came from a human donor with Merkel cell carcinoma. The material sequenced was tumor tissue from Merkel cell carcinoma. The chain couples TRBV5-1 to TRBJ2-7; 9 nucleotides agree with TRBD1. CDR3 protein: CASSLAWTGVYEQYF. Written as DNA, the CDR3 is TGCGCCAGCAGCTTGGCTTGGACAGGGGTTTACGAGCAGTACTTC.